This TCR beta chain stems from a study of OX40 agonist ivuxolimab in advanced cancers. Background on the study: At doses from 0.01 to 10 mg/kg, patients were given intravenous ivuxolimab every 2 weeks. Dose-escalation subjects each had hepatocellular carcinoma, melanoma, renal cell or head and neck cancer.

The germline gives CDR1 SGDLS, CDR2 YYNGEE. Trimming pared 4 bases from V and 5 bases from J, leaving 18 bases between. This CDR3 has 15 amino acids. Generated by immunoSEQ multiplex PCR, the TCRdb table keeps only in-frame clones and is missing some. The table includes over 55,000 clones, about 90% detected once. The chain is built from TRBV9 and TRBJ2-5; D possibly matches TRBD1 or TRBD2 (5 bases each). Specimen: CD4+ or CD8+ T cells sorted from blood, collected in a trial of the OX40 agonist ivuxolimab. The origin of this receptor is an adult with an advanced solid tumor such as melanoma, head and neck, liver or kidney cancer. As DNA, the CDR3 is TGTGCCAGCAGCACACGGGGCGCTAGGCGGGAGACCCAGTACTTC. It translates to CASSTRGARRETQYF.